Below are 18 T cell receptor beta chains sequenced from a single sample in a study of blood T cell repertoires in COVID-19. Some clones are missing from TCRdb's copy, which holds only in-frame ones; the method was immunoSEQ multiplex PCR. The data show under 60,000 clones, over 65% seen once. The specimen was peripheral blood. The origin of the receptors is a human donor in a cohort sampled during active COVID-19.

This clone was detected once. The genes are TRBV2 and TRBJ1-4; no reliable D call. The germline V gene has CDR1 SNHLY and CDR2 FYNNEI. V was cut by 9 bases and J by 4 bases, with 6 bases left in between. The length of the CDR3 is 11 residues. CDR3 nucleotide sequence: TGTGCCAGGAGACTTAATGAAAAACTGTTTTTT. This gives the protein CARRLNEKLFF.

The chain recombines TRBV12-3 or TRBV12-4 with TRBJ1-3; no clear D gene. The ends were cut back, 8 bases at V and 0 bases at J, with 8 bases in the middle. The CDR3 length is 13 residues. In DNA form, the CDR3 reads TGTGCCAGCGCACTGTTCTCTGGAAACACCATATATTTT. This sequence encodes CASALFSGNTIYF.

This clone was seen a few times. The chain is built from TRBV4-3 and TRBJ2-2; D is unclear. Trimming shortened V by 2 bases and J by 6 bases, and 7 bases separated the two germline ends. This CDR3 is built from 13 residues. The germline gives CDR1 LGHNA, CDR2 YSLEER. The CDR3 DNA follows: TGCGCCAGCAGCCAACCCCAATCCGGGGAGCTGTTTTTT. Its translation: CASSQPQSGELFF.

The genes are TRBV7-3 and TRBJ2-2; no reliable D call. The V and J ends lost 4 bases and 4 bases respectively, with 4 bases between them. Per germline, CDR1 SGHTA and CDR2 FQGTGA. The CDR3 has 12 amino acids. In DNA, the CDR3 is TGTGCCAGCAGCTCTTCCACCGGGGAGCTGTTTTTT. It codes for CASSSSTGELFF.

The rearrangement links TRBV25-1 to TRBJ2-5; 9 bases fit TRBD1. The CDR3 extends over 17 amino acids. Germline-derived CDR1 and CDR2 are MGHDK and SYGVNS. Unmatched junction bases numbered 11, after V lost 1 base and J lost 5 bases. The CDR3 is CASSEFRAGTGSETQYF. The CDR3 DNA reads TGTGCCAGCAGTGAATTTCGAGCCGGGACAGGGAGCGAGACCCAGTACTTC.

The gene calls are TRBV18 and TRBJ2-7, with D uncertain. The V end lost 2 bases, the J end lost 0 bases, and 11 bases lay between the germline ends. The CDR3 contains 15 residues. CDR1 KGHSH and CDR2 LQKENI come from the germline V gene. The chain's CDR3 is CASSPNADSSYEQYF. The CDR3 region has the DNA TGTGCCAGCTCACCAAACGCCGATAGCTCCTACGAGCAGTACTTC.

DNA for the CDR3: TGTGCCAGCAGCCAAATTACTCAGGGGGCTGAAGCTTTCTTT. As protein: CASSQITQGAEAFF. The chain is built from TRBV7-8 and TRBJ1-1; TRBD1 matches at 7 bases. CDR1 and CDR2 (germline): SGHVS, FQNEAQ. Trimming at V came to 5 bases and at J to 6 bases, leaving 9 bases not matched to a gene. CDR3 length: 14 amino acids.

The V call is TRBV18, the J call TRBJ1-1, with D perhaps matching TRBD1 (5 bases). Trimming removed 3 bases from V and 1 base from J, with 9 bases in between. The CDR3 totals 14 residues. The germline V gene has CDR1 KGHSH and CDR2 LQKENI. The CDR3 DNA is TGTGCCAGCTCACCGCGTCAGGGGAACACTGAAGCTTTCTTT. Residues: CASSPRQGNTEAFF.

The CDR3, as DNA: TGTGCCAGCAGCTCCTGGGGACTTGGCTACAATGAGCAGTTCTTC. It specifies CASSSWGLGYNEQFF. The V call is TRBV3-1 (or the pseudogene TRBV3-2), the J call TRBJ2-1; tentative D call: TRBD2 (6 bases). CDR1 and CDR2 from the germline V gene are LGHDT and YNNKEL (reference sequence). V gave up 5 bases and J gave up 3 bases, with 14 bases separating them. The CDR3 runs 15 residues.

This chain uses TRBV4-3 with TRBJ2-6, with D tentatively TRBD1 (5 bases). With 1 base removed from V and 2 bases from J, the gap between germline ends came to 9 bases. Germline CDR1 reads LGHNA; CDR2 reads YSLEER. This CDR3 comprises 16 residues. The CDR3 here is CASSQVQGTGANVLTF. As DNA, the CDR3 is TGCGCCAGCAGCCAAGTCCAGGGAACTGGGGCCAACGTCCTGACTTTC.

The V call is TRBV4-2, the J call TRBJ2-2; perhaps TRBD2 as D (5 bases). Trimming removed 4 bases from V and 3 bases from J, with 15 bases in between. The CDR3 spans 16 residues. Germline CDR1 and CDR2: LGHNA and YNFKEQ. The CDR3 protein is CASSPARLRDTGELFF. In nucleotides, the CDR3 is TGTGCCAGCAGCCCGGCTCGACTAAGGGACACCGGGGAGCTGTTTTTT.

The V call is TRBV5-1, the J call TRBJ2-3; 11 bases line up with TRBD2. Germline CDR1 SGHRS, CDR2 YFSETQ. This CDR3 is built from 16 residues. Germline trimming cut 0 bases from V and 2 bases from J; bases unmatched to any gene: 2. CDR3 residues: CASSLGTSGYTDTQYF. DNA for the CDR3: TGCGCCAGCAGCTTGGGGACTAGCGGGTACACAGATACGCAGTATTTT.

V is TRBV19 and J is TRBJ2-7; 14 bases are a match to TRBD2. The germline CDR1 and CDR2 sequences are LNHDA and SQIVND (reference sequence). J was trimmed by 4 bases and V by 5 bases; bases with no gene match: 16. The CDR3 loop spans 19 amino acids. The CDR3, as DNA: TGTGCCAGTAGTTCCGGACTAGCGGGGGGCCGGCCCACCTCGTACGAGCAGTACTTC. This gives the protein CASSSGLAGGRPTSYEQYF.

V and J are TRBV4-3 and TRBJ2-1; TRBD1 matches at 8 bases. Trimming cost V 0 bases and J 14 bases; bases outside gene matches: 24. Germline V gene data show CDR1 as LGHNA and CDR2 as YSLEER. This CDR3 has 19 amino acids. DNA for the CDR3: TGCGCCAGCAGCCAAGATTTTGATTTTGTCCGCAGGGGGCATGGCCCCGAGTTCTTC. It translates to CASSQDFDFVRRGHGPEFF.

The chain joins TRBV5-1 to TRBJ2-7, with TRBD1 matching over 11 bases. The trim removed 5 bases at V and 3 bases at J, leaving 4 bases unmatched. The germline V gene has CDR1 SGHRS and CDR2 YFSETQ. The length of the CDR3 is 14 residues. CDR3 in amino acids: CASRSGTGGYEQYF. CDR3 in DNA: TGCGCCAGCAGATCCGGGACAGGGGGCTACGAGCAGTACTTC.

The V and J genes are TRBV5-6 and TRBJ1-1; D may be TRBD1 (5 bases). Trimming took 4 bases from V and 6 from J, leaving 19 bases between them. Germline V gives CDR1 SGHDT, CDR2 YYEEEE. CDR3 length equals 15 residues. The CDR3 bases are TGTGCCAGCAGCCTAAAAGGGGCTTCGTGGGCTGAAGCTTTCTTT. Protein product: CASSLKGASWAEAFF.

In this sample, this clone turned up a few times. The chain recombines TRBV6-2 or TRBV6-3 with TRBJ2-2, with TRBD2 matching over 10 bases. V lost 6 bases to trimming and J lost 2 bases; unmatched junction nucleotides: 6. Germline CDR1 is MNHEY and CDR2 is SVGEGT. This CDR3 is 16 amino acids long. The chain's CDR3 is CASSPGLAVNTGELFF. In nucleotides, the CDR3 is TGTGCCAGCAGCCCTGGACTAGCGGTAAACACCGGGGAGCTGTTTTTT.

This sequence joins TRBV10-3 and TRBJ2-7; 10 bases line up with TRBD1. Germline CDR1 ENHRY, CDR2 SYGVKD. Trimming cost V 7 bases and J 1 base; bases outside gene matches: 7. This CDR3 is 15 amino acids long. The CDR3 spells CAITPGTGASYEQYF. The DNA for the CDR3 is TGTGCCATCACTCCCGGGACAGGGGCTTCCTACGAGCAGTACTTC.